A single T cell receptor beta chain is shown here with its context. Only a few counts were recorded for this clone. Its antigen remains undetermined. Per-base qualities were not stored, and no clone one base away is much larger. TCR CDR3 regions were amplified from genomic DNA by multiplex PCR using the deep immunoSEQ assay. For each cell subset, the extracted genomic DNA was distributed evenly across all wells of several immunoSEQ 96-well plates, and each plate served as one replicate. For sorted subsets, each replicate PCR was loaded with roughly 200 ng genomic DNA, equivalent to some 27,000 T cell genomes. The purified libraries were quantified using a Qubit 3.0 fluorometer, sized with a Bioanalyzer 2100, and then quantified again using the KAPA Library Quantification kit. Every immunoSEQ 96-well plate was sequenced on a dedicated single-read 150-cycle Illumina NextSeq 550 flow cell. Per the source publication's procedure: Because only junctional sequences without quality scores were contained in the immunoSEQ output, filtering matching that applied to full-length reads could not be performed. Sequences were annotated with PyIR, a Python wrapper for IgBLAST v1.9, and V/J genes and CDR3 were assigned using IMGT germline references. Reads were removed for weak V/J assignments (E-value above 1e-6), missing CDR3, stop codons, out-of-frame junctions, or ambiguous translated residues. V3J clonotypes were defined as sequences sharing the same inferred V gene, J gene, and CDR3 amino acid sequence. The percentage overlap between two repertoires was calculated by dividing the number of shared unique clonotypes by the size of the smaller repertoire. Three approaches were used to assess repertoire richness: RTK rarefaction, the Chao1 estimator, and Recon v2.1 estimates of unobserved clonotypes. OLGA was used to compute generation probabilities for all TCRbeta clonotypes that the gDNA method yielded from a few donors. What TCRdb holds here is the immuneACCESS table cut down to in-frame rearrangements. Part of the clones is not present; checked against another copy, under half of the missing clones reflect an unresolved V gene, and the others are unexplained. V, J and clone size are taken as reported in that table, and D and trimming were inferred from the DNA itself. A total of 2 million to 2.5 million clones appear in this sample, about 90% of them only once. The ten largest clones represent 0.3% to 0.45% of the sample.

The donors were healthy, HIV-negative adults who had no recently reported acute infections or vaccinations. All donors were Caucasian adults living in Nashville, Tennessee, USA. Magnetic negative selection was used to enrich CD4+ T cells, after which naive cells were positively selected on CD45RA and the negative fraction became the memory subset. Blood was collected by leukapheresis, and PBMCs were isolated by Ficoll-Histopaque density gradient centrifugation and then cryopreserved in liquid nitrogen vapor phase. Analytical flow cytometry was used to check the purity and quantity of each magnetically sorted T cell population. Genomic DNA was isolated from each sorted fraction and quantified by UV absorbance on a Nanodrop 2000c. V is shortened by 1 base, J by 10 bases, and the region joining them spans 13 bases. Taken from the germline V gene (reference sequence), the CDR1 and CDR2 loops are SEHNR and FQNEAQ. From its cysteine to its phenylalanine, the CDR3 spans 13 amino acids. Just CDR3 DNA is preserved here, 39 bases in frame from base 1.

This specimen comes from a study of shared clonotypes between healthy human individuals (dated by TCRdb to 2020 to 2021). About the full investigation: A few men and a couple of women, aged 18 to 49 years, made up the cohort. To increase sequencing depth and limit assay-specific biases, different laboratories used diverse techniques to prepare libraries and sequence TCR repertoires. Each donor's leukapheresis produced roughly between roughly 0.85 and 9 billion PBMCs. Blood TCR repertoires of about 5 healthy adults were deeply sequenced to estimate repertoire size and the extent of clonotype sharing between individuals. For each donor, CD4 naive and CD4 memory were each run on three plates, CD8 naive on two plates, and CD8 memory on one plate.

General findings and caveats noted by the study authors: Because the study included only a small number of donors, the genetic and exposure-history diversity represented was limited. Compared with non-shared clonotypes, clonotypes shared by all four sorted-subset donors had higher generation probabilities. Only blood was sampled, and tissue TCR repertoires likely differ from those in blood. Across a handful of donors, approximately 5% of naive CD4, roughly 3.3% of naive CD8, under 2.5% of memory CD4, and approximately 0.4% of memory CD8 clonotypes were shared. Incomplete sequencing was indicated by rarefaction of sorted-subset datasets, despite the large sequencing depth. Pairwise subsampling led to the expectation that sequencing depth would affect the degree of clonotype sharing among donors. Naive subsets generally had larger estimated clonotype richness than memory subsets did.

Input material: naive CD4+ T cells from PBMCs. Reading the label with the study, this specimen's cell subset or site is: CD45RA+ positively selected. The source is a man aged 18 to 30 in good health. Some clones in this sample may be carry-over from other donors' samples. Rearrangement joined TRBV7-9 to TRBJ1-1, with the D gene call left open. Here the CDR3 is given as CASSLVEQNPAFF. The DNA sequence is as follows: TGTGCCAGCAGCTTAGTGGAACAGAACCCAGCTTTCTTT.